These 20 T cell receptor beta chains came from one sample sequenced in a study of PD-1 blockade in classical Hodgkin lymphoma. The data were produced by immunoSEQ multiplex PCR, yet TCRdb's version contains in-frame clones alone and is incomplete. This table has 15,000 to 20,000 clones, about 85% appearing once. The time point: newly diagnosed, previously untreated cHL patient sample. The specimen was peripheral blood mononuclear cells (PBMCs). The receptor source for this set is a human donor with classical Hodgkin lymphoma.

This chain links TRBV6-6 with TRBJ1-4; 8 nucleotides match TRBD1. Germline trimming cut 5 bases from V and 1 base from J; bases unmatched to any gene: 3. In germline, CDR1 is MNHNY, CDR2 SVGAGI (reference sequence). The CDR3 loop spans 15 amino acids. The CDR3 loop is CASSPGTGTNEKLFF. CDR3 sequence (DNA): TGTGCCAGCAGTCCCGGGACAGGAACTAATGAAAAACTGTTTTTT.

The chain has TRBV12-5 and TRBJ2-1; 7 positions agree with TRBD1. The CDR3 runs 13 residues. After removal of 3 bases from V and 10 bases from J, the junction contained 6 bases not matched to a gene. CDR1 and CDR2 from the germline V gene are LGHNT and FRNRAP. In DNA, the CDR3 is TGTGCTAGTGGTTTTAGACAGGGAATGGAGCAGTTCTTC. Protein product: CASGFRQGMEQFF.

The chain has TRBV18 and TRBJ2-5, with no clear D. Per the germline V gene, CDR1 is KGHSH and CDR2 is LQKENI. This CDR3 region has 12 residues. V dropped 2 bases and J dropped 3 bases, with 4 bases sitting between them. CDR3 sequence: CASSPSEETQYF. The CDR3 DNA is TGTGCCAGCTCACCATCGGAAGAGACCCAGTACTTC.

The gene calls are TRBV11-2 and TRBJ2-5; D remains ambiguous. V lost 2 bases, J lost 2 bases, and 6 bases lay in between. The germline gives CDR1 SGHAT, CDR2 FQNNGV. The CDR3 is made up of 13 amino acids. The CDR3 is CASSLQRQETQYF. As DNA, the CDR3 is TGTGCCAGCAGCTTACAGCGACAAGAGACCCAGTACTTC.

This rearrangement joins TRBV19 to TRBJ1-4; D is ambiguous. Germline CDR1 reads LNHDA; CDR2 reads SQIVND (reference sequence). The CDR3 length is 18 residues. Trimming left V 0 bases short and J 8 bases short, with 22 bases between. The CDR3 here is CASSIDPRRWTVLEKLFF. CDR3 coding DNA: TGTGCCAGTAGTATAGATCCTCGCAGGTGGACCGTTTTAGAAAAACTGTTTTTT.

The J gene is TRBJ2-7, the V gene TRBV7-8, with D possibly matching TRBD1 (6 bases). The CDR3 sequence is 13 residues long. Germline CDR1 reads SGHVS; CDR2 reads FQNEAQ. CDR3 nucleotides: TGTGGCTCCAGCAGGACAGACCACTACGAGCAGTACTTC. Protein sequence: CGSSRTDHYEQYF. Together with reference TRBV7-8 and TRBJ2-7, the CDR3 gives the full variable domain: GAGVSQSPRYKVAKRGQDVALRCDPISGHVSLFWYQQALGQGPEFLTYFQNEAQLDKSGLPSDRFFAERPEGSVSTLKIQRTQQEDSAVYLCGSSRTDHYEQYFGPGTRLTVT.

This clone came up once. The V gene is TRBV19, the J gene TRBJ2-1; 9 nucleotides line up with TRBD2. Germline V gene data show CDR1 as LNHDA and CDR2 as SQIVND (reference sequence). This CDR3 comprises 16 residues. V dropped 7 bases and J dropped 7; count of bases not matched to a gene: 14. The CDR3 region has the DNA TGTGCCAGTACCCAACCAACCGGGACTAGCAGGAATGAGCAGTTCTTC. Translation: CASTQPTGTSRNEQFF.

This clone has a handful of counts. The V and J genes are TRBV6-6 and TRBJ1-5, with 10 bases aligning to TRBD1. From germline, CDR1 is MNHNY and CDR2 SVGAGI (reference sequence). The CDR3 extends over 15 amino acids. The V segment lost 2 bases and the J segment 4 bases; nucleotides outside the gene matches: 2. The CDR3 spells CASSYGDRGNQPQHF. DNA of the CDR3: TGTGCCAGCAGTTACGGGGACAGGGGAAATCAGCCCCAGCATTTT.

The J gene is TRBJ2-5, the V gene TRBV4-2, with 8 positions matching TRBD1. V dropped 0 bases and J dropped 5; count of bases not matched to a gene: 5. This CDR3 has 15 amino acids. From germline, CDR1 is LGHNA and CDR2 YNFKEQ. CDR3 loop: CASSQERQGRETQYF. The CDR3 DNA reads TGTGCCAGCAGCCAAGAGAGACAGGGGCGGGAGACCCAGTACTTC.

The chain is built from TRBV2 and TRBJ2-7, with D uncertain. V shed 5 bases and J shed 2 bases, with 10 bases lying between them. The CDR3 is 13 residues long. The germline V gene encodes CDR1 SNHLY and CDR2 FYNNEI. This chain's CDR3 is CASSFQLTYEQYF. CDR3 bases: TGTGCCAGCAGTTTCCAACTGACCTACGAGCAGTACTTC. The full variable domain, in which reference TRBV2 and TRBJ2-7 provide the parts outside the CDR3, is EPEVTQTPSHQVTQMGQEVILRCVPISNHLYFYWYRQILGQKVEFLVSFYNNEISEKSEIFDDQFSVERPDGSNFTLKIRSTKLEDSAMYFCASSFQLTYEQYFGPGTRLTVT.

This clone has a single count. This chain joins TRBV11-2 and TRBJ2-3, with TRBD1 matching over 9 bases. Germline V lookup: CDR1 SGHAT, CDR2 FQNNGV. The CDR3 spans 18 residues. V shed 2 bases and J 3 bases; nucleotides not matched to a gene: 12. The CDR3: CASSLFVLFDRGTDTQYF. DNA of the CDR3: TGTGCCAGCAGCTTATTCGTGCTTTTTGACAGGGGGACAGATACGCAGTATTTT.

The V and J genes are TRBV9 and TRBJ2-1; no clear D gene. CDR3 length: 13 amino acids. Trimming pared 0 bases from V and 5 bases from J, leaving 6 bases between. The germline V gene encodes CDR1 SGDLS and CDR2 YYNGEE. CDR3 nucleotides: TGTGCCAGCAGCGTAGGCGGCAACAATGAGCAGTTCTTC. This sequence encodes CASSVGGNNEQFF.

The chain couples TRBV7-6 to TRBJ1-4; 10 bases match TRBD1. This CDR3 is 15 amino acids long. V lost 1 base to trimming and J lost 5 bases; unmatched junction nucleotides: 1. Germline loops: CDR1 SGHVS, CDR2 FNYEAQ. CDR3 residues: CASSLEGQGNEKLFF. The CDR3 coding sequence is TGTGCCAGCAGCTTAGAGGGACAGGGGAATGAAAAACTGTTTTTT.

The J gene is TRBJ1-5, the V gene TRBV28, with 8 bases aligning to TRBD1. The trim removed 6 bases at V and 0 bases at J, leaving 4 bases unmatched. Germline CDR1 and CDR2: MDHEN and SYDVKM. This CDR3 has 15 residues. CDR3 amino acids: CASSETGGSNQPQHF. CDR3 in DNA: TGTGCCAGCAGCGAAACAGGGGGTAGCAATCAGCCCCAGCATTTT.

This rearrangement joins TRBV19 to TRBJ2-3; 10 bases match TRBD2. This CDR3 is built from 16 residues. Germline V gene sequence: CDR1 LNHDA, CDR2 SQIVND (reference sequence). With 5 bases clipped from V and 4 bases from J, the junction kept 9 bases outside the gene matches. The CDR3 spells CASSDSASGSSDTQYF. The CDR3 DNA sequence: TGTGCCAGTAGTGATTCCGCTAGCGGGAGCTCAGATACGCAGTATTTT. Variable domain in full (rest from reference TRBV19 and TRBJ2-3): DGGITQSPKYLFRKEGQNVTLSCEQNLNHDAMYWYRQDPGQGLRLIYYSQIVNDFQKGDIAEGYSVSREKKESFPLTVTSAQKNPTAFYLCASSDSASGSSDTQYFGPGTRLTVL.

The J gene is TRBJ2-4, the V gene TRBV7-3; 7 positions agree with TRBD2. From germline, CDR1 is SGHTA and CDR2 FQGTGA. J gave up 8 bases and V 5 bases, and 6 bases lay outside the gene matches. This CDR3 comprises 13 residues. In DNA form, the CDR3 reads TGTGCCAGCAGCCCGACCAGCGGGGACATTCAGTACTTC. Protein product: CASSPTSGDIQYF.

V usage is TRBV27 and J usage is TRBJ1-5; TRBD1 might be the D (5 bases). Germline CDR1 reads MNHEY; CDR2 reads SMNVEV (reference sequence). The CDR3 covers 13 residues. The V end was cut by 2 bases, the J end by 7 bases, with 9 bases between. CDR3: CASSLNWGQPQHF. The CDR3 DNA follows: TGTGCCAGCAGTTTAAACTGGGGGCAGCCCCAGCATTTT.

The V call is TRBV2, the J call TRBJ2-5; either TRBD1 or TRBD2 may supply D (5 bases each). Germline-derived CDR1 and CDR2 are SNHLY and FYNNEI. This CDR3 has 12 residues. Trimming stripped 4 bases from V and 7 bases from J, with 10 bases between. The CDR3 is CASSGTGRTQYF. The CDR3 DNA reads TGTGCCAGCAGTGGGACGGGACGGACCCAGTACTTC.

The genes are TRBV11-2 and TRBJ2-2, with TRBD2 matching over 8 bases. V dropped 5 bases and J dropped 3; count of bases not matched to a gene: 5. The CDR3 contains 15 residues. Germline loops: CDR1 SGHAT, CDR2 FQNNGV. The chain's CDR3 is CASSPSREDTGELFF. The CDR3 DNA is TGTGCCAGCAGCCCGTCGCGGGAGGACACCGGGGAGCTGTTTTTT.

The chain combines TRBV7-9 with TRBJ2-4, with 7 bases aligning to TRBD1. This CDR3 is built from 16 residues. J lost 2 bases, V lost 5 bases, and 9 bases had no gene match. Germline V gene sequence: CDR1 SEHNR, CDR2 FQNEAQ (reference sequence). CDR3: CASSPRGLETKNIQYF. CDR3 bases: TGTGCCAGCAGCCCTAGGGGGCTCGAGACCAAAAACATTCAGTACTTC.